These 20 T cell receptor beta chains came from one sample sequenced in a study of blood T cell repertoires in COVID-19. Assay used: immunoSEQ multiplex PCR; TCRdb lists only in-frame clones, some missing. The table lists 60,000 to 75,000 clones, 76% of them singletons. Sequencing was performed on peripheral blood. Every receptor here comes from a woman aged 50 to 60 with active or convalescent COVID-19.

J is TRBJ2-1 and V is TRBV7-7; 7 bases match TRBD2. CDR3 length: 14 residues. The V gene's germline CDR1 is SSHAT and CDR2 FNYEAQ (reference sequence). In DNA, the CDR3 is TGTGCTAGACCTAGCGGCTTAGCGACGAATGAGCAGTTCTTC. Its protein is CARPSGLATNEQFF. Supplemented by reference TRBV7-7 and TRBJ2-1, the full variable domain reads GAGVSQSPRYKVTKRGQDVTLRCDPISSHATLYWYQQALGQGPEFLTYFNYEAQPDKSGLPSDRFSAERPEGSISTLTIQRTEQRDSAMYRCARPSGLATNEQFFGPGTRLTVL.

The V gene is TRBV11-3, the J gene TRBJ1-3; 7 positions agree with TRBD1. The CDR3 has 16 amino acids. CDR1 SGHNT and CDR2 YENEEA come from the germline V gene. Germline trimming cut 1 base from V and 0 bases from J; bases unmatched to any gene: 3. The CDR3 nucleotides read TGTGCCAGCAGCTTAGGAGGGGGCAGCTCTGGAAACACCATATATTTT. This encodes CASSLGGGSSGNTIYF.

The chain joins TRBV7-6 to TRBJ2-7, with 9 positions matching TRBD2. The CDR3 runs to 14 residues. The germline gives CDR1 SGHVS, CDR2 FNYEAQ. V trimming: 5 bases; J trimming: 6 bases; junction bases outside the gene matches: 8. This CDR3 reads CASSPPGREGEQYF. In nucleotides, the CDR3 is TGTGCCAGCAGCCCCCCGGGGCGGGAGGGCGAGCAGTACTTC.

The V gene is TRBV30, the J gene TRBJ1-3; unclear D gene. The CDR3 is 17 residues long. V was clipped by 0 bases and J by 4 bases, with 19 bases between them. Germline CDR1 reads GTSNPN; CDR2 reads SVGIG (reference sequence). CDR3 residues: CAWSVLRGSFGGNTIYF. The DNA for the CDR3 is TGTGCCTGGAGTGTACTCAGAGGGTCCTTCGGGGGAAACACCATATATTTT.

In DNA form, the CDR3 reads TGTGCCAGTAGTATATCCACGACGGGGAGGACTGAAGCTTTCTTT. Translation: CASSISTTGRTEAFF. The chain uses TRBV19 and TRBJ1-1; unclear D gene. CDR3 length equals 15 residues. CDR1 is LNHDA, CDR2 SQIVND, per germline (reference sequence). V lost 2 bases, J lost 5 bases, and 15 bases lay in between. Full variable domain (outside the CDR3, taken from reference TRBV19 and TRBJ1-1): DGGITQSPKYLFRKEGQNVTLSCEQNLNHDAMYWYRQDPGQGLRLIYYSQIVNDFQKGDIAEGYSVSREKKESFPLTVTSAQKNPTAFYLCASSISTTGRTEAFFGQGTRLTVV.

The V call is TRBV7-2, the J call TRBJ1-1, with a tentative D call TRBD1 (5 bases). V dropped 5 bases and J dropped 0 bases, with 10 bases sitting between them. In germline, CDR1 is SGHTA, CDR2 FQGNSA. The CDR3 covers 14 residues. The CDR3 spells CASSPTVMNTEAFF. The CDR3, as DNA: TGTGCCAGCAGCCCGACAGTTATGAACACTGAAGCTTTCTTT.

The CDR3 nucleotides are TGTGCCATCAGGGGGACAGGGGAGAGGACTGAAGCTTTCTTT. Amino acid sequence: CAIRGTGERTEAFF. V is TRBV10-3 and J is TRBJ1-1, with 10 bases identical to TRBD1. The J segment lost 5 bases and the V segment lost 6 bases, leaving 6 bases of the junction unmatched. The germline gives CDR1 ENHRY, CDR2 SYGVKD. This CDR3 has 14 residues.

The chain recombines TRBV30 with TRBJ1-1; a weak D match, TRBD1 (5 bases). The V gene's germline CDR1 is GTSNPN and CDR2 SVGIG (reference sequence). V shed 3 bases and J shed 0 bases, with 11 bases lying between them. CDR3 length: 14 amino acids. CDR3 nucleotides: TGTGCCTGGAGGAAGGGGTCTTTGAACACTGAAGCTTTCTTT. Its translation is CAWRKGSLNTEAFF.

Here the CDR3 reads CASSQGGGKNIQYF. The CDR3 DNA is TGTGCCAGCAGTCAAGGGGGCGGCAAAAACATTCAGTACTTC. This chain links TRBV27 with TRBJ2-4, with TRBD1 identical over 7 bases. The trim removed 5 bases at V and 3 bases at J, leaving 4 bases unmatched. The CDR3 is made up of 14 amino acids. Per germline, CDR1 MNHEY and CDR2 SMNVEV (reference sequence).

This clone showed up just a few times. This chain connects TRBV3-1 (or the pseudogene TRBV3-2) to TRBJ2-3, with TRBD2 matching over 14 bases. V gave up 3 bases and J gave up 4 bases; unmatched junction bases: 6. The CDR3 extends over 17 amino acids. Germline V gene data show CDR1 as LGHDT and CDR2 as YNNKEL (reference sequence). In DNA form, the CDR3 reads TGTGCCAGCAGCCACCGCCAGACTAGCGGGAGGGCAGATACGCAGTATTTT. It codes for CASSHRQTSGRADTQYF.

This chain connects TRBV19 to TRBJ2-5; 8 bases are shared with TRBD2. Trimming removed 4 bases from V and 3 bases from J; junction bases left unmatched: 13. Germline CDR1 LNHDA, CDR2 SQIVND (reference sequence). CDR3 size: 17 residues. CDR3 residues: CASSRGLAGQFEETQYF. The CDR3 nucleotides are TGTGCCAGTAGTAGAGGGCTAGCGGGTCAATTCGAAGAGACCCAGTACTTC.

Points on this clone: A read error may produce the germline difference seen at one junction end. The chain recombines TRBV7-7 with TRBJ1-1; 8 nucleotides align to TRBD1. Germline CDR1 reads SSHAT; CDR2 reads FNYEAQ (reference sequence). This CDR3 spans 15 amino acids. The CDR3 sequence is CASSLSRGLNTEAFF. CDR3 DNA: TGTGCTAGCAGCTTATCCAGGGGGCTAAACACTGAAGCTTTCTTT.

V usage is TRBV5-1 and J usage is TRBJ1-2; D may be TRBD1 (5 bases). The CDR3 has 14 residues. Germline CDR1 and CDR2: SGHRS and YFSETQ. Between the trimmed V and J ends, which lost 0 bases and 2 bases, there was a span of 8 bases. CDR3 region: CASSLDQGNYGYTF. The DNA of the CDR3 is TGCGCCAGCAGCTTGGATCAGGGAAACTATGGCTACACCTTC.

This clone was observed a handful of times. V and J are TRBV24-1 and TRBJ2-3, with 7 bases aligning to TRBD1. The CDR3 spans 17 residues. Trimming cost V 2 bases and J 4 bases; bases outside gene matches: 11. Looked up from germline, CDR1 is KGHDR and CDR2 is SFDVKD. The CDR3 region is CATSDSREGTDPDTQYF. The CDR3 coding sequence is TGTGCCACCAGTGATTCCCGAGAGGGGACAGATCCAGATACGCAGTATTTT.

This clone has only one observation. The chain combines TRBV7-6 with TRBJ2-2; D is perhaps TRBD1 (5 bases). The CDR3 is 17 residues long. V was shortened by 1 base and J by 7 bases, with 19 bases between the two germline ends. Looked up from germline, CDR1 is SGHVS and CDR2 is FNYEAQ. The CDR3 protein is CASSLDPPRVGGGELFF. The CDR3 nucleotides read TGTGCCAGCAGCTTAGATCCCCCCAGGGTTGGTGGCGGGGAGCTGTTTTTT.

This chain links TRBV13 with TRBJ2-7, with D tentatively TRBD1 (5 bases). The CDR3 has 14 residues. Per germline, CDR1 PRHDT and CDR2 FYEKMQ (reference sequence). V was trimmed by 10 bases and J by 0 bases, leaving 16 bases between them. CDR3 in DNA: TGTGCCACCACCAGGGCTTCCAGCTCCTACGAGCAGTACTTC. Encoded protein: CATTRASSSYEQYF.

A remark on this clone: The same CDR3 is also encoded by other DNA sequences in this sample. The chain joins TRBV29-1 to TRBJ2-7; no reliable D call. V was cut by 4 bases and J by 3 bases, with 7 bases left in between. Germline V gene sequence: CDR1 SQVTM, CDR2 ANQGSEA. CDR3 length equals 11 residues. The CDR3 coding sequence is TGCAGCGTTGGCGGCAGCTACGAGCAGTACTTC. Its protein is CSVGGSYEQYF.

The chain employs TRBV6-5 and TRBJ2-7; D perhaps matches TRBD2 (5 bases). V lost 6 bases, J lost 6 bases, and 18 bases lay in between. This CDR3 spans 14 amino acids. Per the germline V gene, CDR1 is MNHEY and CDR2 is SVGAGI. The CDR3 DNA sequence: TGTGCCAGCAGCGGCCCTCAACTAGGTCTCGAGCAGTACTTC. Protein: CASSGPQLGLEQYF.

The chain links TRBV5-4 to TRBJ2-6; D uncertain. CDR3 length equals 15 residues. Trimming shortened V by 1 base and J by 4 bases, and 9 bases separated the two germline ends. Per the germline V gene, CDR1 is SGHNT and CDR2 is YYREEE (reference sequence). The CDR3 bases are TGTGCCAGCAGCTTGAGGCGGTCCGGGGCCAACGTCCTGACTTTC. It translates to CASSLRRSGANVLTF.

The V and J genes are TRBV4-2 and TRBJ2-3, with 7 bases lining up with TRBD2. The CDR3 has 15 amino acids. V trimming: 0 bases; J trimming: 5 bases; junction bases outside the gene matches: 5. The germline CDR1 and CDR2 sequences are LGHNA and YNFKEQ. The CDR3 loop reads CASSQDPGRGDTQYF. CDR3 DNA: TGTGCCAGCAGCCAAGATCCTGGGAGGGGAGATACGCAGTATTTT.